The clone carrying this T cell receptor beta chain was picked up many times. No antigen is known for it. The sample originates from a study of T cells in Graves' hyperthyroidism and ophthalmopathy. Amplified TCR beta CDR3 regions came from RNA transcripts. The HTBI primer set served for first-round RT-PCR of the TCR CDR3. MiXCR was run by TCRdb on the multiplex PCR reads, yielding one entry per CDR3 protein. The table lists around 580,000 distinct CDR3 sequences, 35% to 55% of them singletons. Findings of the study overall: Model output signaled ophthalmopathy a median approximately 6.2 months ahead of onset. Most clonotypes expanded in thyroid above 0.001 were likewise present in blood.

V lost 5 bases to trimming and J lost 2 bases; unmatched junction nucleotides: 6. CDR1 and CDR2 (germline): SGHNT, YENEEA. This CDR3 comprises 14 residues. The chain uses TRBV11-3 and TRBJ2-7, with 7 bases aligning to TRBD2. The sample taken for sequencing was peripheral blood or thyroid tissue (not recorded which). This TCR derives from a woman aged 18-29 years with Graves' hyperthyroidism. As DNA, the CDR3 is TGTGCCAGCAGCCTCACTAGCGCAGCCTACGAGCAGTACTTC. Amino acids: CASSLTSAAYEQYF.